The 29 T cell receptor beta chains listed next were all sequenced from one sample in a study of T cell repertoires in aging, cancer and after chemotherapy. Amplification of TCR beta used genomic DNA extracted from peripheral blood. Rearranged V-D-J TRB sequences were amplified with a mixed TRB-A/B primer pool. TCRdb reprocessed the multiplex PCR reads with MiXCR, giving one entry per CDR3 protein. The sample consists of 6,000 or so distinct CDR3 sequences, 35% of them appearing once. The specimen was blood. These TCRs come from a human donor in good health.

The gene calls are TRBV6-6 and TRBJ1-4; 7 positions agree with TRBD1. The germline gives CDR1 MNHNY, CDR2 SVGAGI (reference sequence). Trimming removed 2 bases from V and 8 bases from J; junction bases left unmatched: 5. This CDR3 comprises 14 residues. CDR3 region: CASSYTRTGEKLFF. The CDR3 coding sequence is TGTGCCAGCAGTTACACCCGGACAGGCGAAAAACTGTTTTTT.

The chain is built from TRBV4-2 and TRBJ2-7; D is undetermined. Trimming removed 5 bases from V and 6 bases from J, with 14 bases in between. The CDR3 extends over 13 amino acids. Germline V CDR1 and CDR2: LGHNA, YNFKEQ. DNA for the CDR3: TGTGCCAGCAGCTTGGATGAGGTGCTCGAGCAGTACTTC. Translation gives CASSLDEVLEQYF.

The chain uses TRBV7-2 and TRBJ2-5, with D maybe TRBD1 (6 bases). The J call may not be correct, given that the DNA end is closer to TRBJ2-7. Germline V lookup: CDR1 SGHTA, CDR2 FQGNSA. This CDR3 region has 14 residues. CDR3 coding DNA: TGTGCCAGCAGCTTAGGTACAGGGACCTACGAGCAGTACTTC. Protein product: CASSLGTGTYEQYF.

This clonotype is judged medium-sized. This CDR3 is CASSPGQGLATDTQYF. The CDR3 DNA reads TGTGCCAGCTCACCGGGACAGGGGCTTGCTACAGATACGCAGTATTTT. V gene TRBV18 combines with J gene TRBJ2-3; 10 nucleotides line up with TRBD1. The trim removed 3 bases at V and 3 bases at J, leaving 6 bases unmatched. CDR3 size: 16 residues. Germline V gives CDR1 KGHSH, CDR2 LQKENI.

The chain combines TRBV6-5 with TRBJ2-5; D not certain. The germline gives CDR1 MNHEY, CDR2 SVGAGI. The CDR3 extends over 14 amino acids. The V gene lost 0 bases and the J gene lost 5 bases, with 10 bases spanning the gap. The CDR3 DNA follows: TGTGCCAGCAGTTACTCGTGGGGTGGGGAGACCCAGTACTTC. Its protein product is CASSYSWGGETQYF.

This clonotype was seen only a few times. This rearrangement joins TRBV10-3 to TRBJ2-7, with D possibly TRBD1 on 5 matching bases. The germline V and J ends were trimmed by 3 bases and 1 base, with 13 bases remaining between them. This CDR3 region has 15 residues. Germline-derived CDR1 and CDR2 are ENHRY and SYGVKD. DNA for the CDR3: TGTGCCATCAGTGATTCAGGGATTTCGTCCTACGAGCAGTACTTC. Translating it yields CAISDSGISSYEQYF.

This clonotype appeared once. The chain couples TRBV13 to TRBJ2-1; a possible D gene is TRBD2 (6 bases). CDR3 length: 17 amino acids. Deletions cut 5 bases from V and 6 bases from J, with 23 bases between. The V gene's germline CDR1 is PRHDT and CDR2 FYEKMQ (reference sequence). The CDR3 protein is CASSIRTGDPGINEQFF. CDR3 nucleotide sequence: TGTGCCAGCAGCATAAGGACGGGAGATCCTGGAATCAATGAGCAGTTCTTC.

The CDR3 is CASSLFGDGPQHF. Written as DNA, the CDR3 is TGTGCCAGCAGCTTATTCGGGGATGGGCCCCAGCATTTT. The V gene is TRBV7-6, the J gene TRBJ1-5; no definite D call. CDR3 size: 13 residues. V was trimmed by 2 bases and J by 9 bases, leaving 11 bases between them. CDR1 is SGHVS, CDR2 FNYEAQ, per germline.

This clonotype was counted a few times. V and J are TRBV5-4 and TRBJ2-1; 7 bases fit TRBD1. CDR1 is SGHNT and CDR2 is YYREEE in the germline V gene (reference sequence). With 2 bases clipped from V and 1 base from J, the junction kept 9 bases outside the gene matches. The CDR3 spans 17 residues. CDR3 sequence (DNA): TGTGCCAGCAGCTTCCCCGGGGCAGGGGGTTCCTACAATGAGCAGTTCTTC. Its protein product is CASSFPGAGGSYNEQFF.

This clonotype has more than one count but fewer than ten. This chain connects TRBV6-5 to TRBJ1-4; 9 nucleotides align to TRBD1. This CDR3 has 14 amino acids. Per the germline V gene, CDR1 is MNHEY and CDR2 is SVGAGI. V trimming: 5 bases; J trimming: 10 bases; junction bases outside the gene matches: 8. The CDR3: CASSTDRGGGKLFF. For the CDR3, the DNA is TGTGCCAGCAGTACCGACAGGGGGGGTGGAAAACTGTTTTTT.

The chain carries TRBV5-6 and TRBJ2-1; D is undetermined. The CDR3 consists of 15 residues. V was shortened by 0 bases and J by 5 bases, with 12 bases between the two germline ends. Germline V gene data show CDR1 as SGHDT and CDR2 as YYEEEE. DNA for the CDR3: TGTGCCAGCAGCTTGGCCCTCGGGCAGCACAATGAGCAGTTCTTC. It codes for CASSLALGQHNEQFF.

Comments on this clonotype: The junction differs from germline at one of its ends, possibly a read error. The chain joins TRBV6-5 to TRBJ2-1, with 7 nucleotides matching TRBD2. Germline V CDR1 and CDR2: MNHEY, SVGAGI. The CDR3 is made up of 17 amino acids. The chain's CDR3 is CASIYSPASGIYNEQFF. CDR3 DNA: TGTGCCAGCATTTACTCTCCCGCTAGCGGCATATACAATGAGCAGTTCTTC.

In this sample, this clonotype turned up a few times. J is TRBJ1-2 and V is TRBV6-1; D possibly corresponds to TRBD1 (5 bases). In germline, CDR1 is MNHNS, CDR2 SASEGT. Deletions cut 2 bases from V and 0 bases from J, with 16 bases between. The CDR3 has 17 amino acids. CDR3 DNA: TGTGCCAGCAGTGAACCTACCCGGGACGGATCTAACTATGGCTACACCTTC. Encoded protein: CASSEPTRDGSNYGYTF.

This clonotype was observed once. One end of the junction is discordant with germline, which a read error may explain. This chain links TRBV6-1 with TRBJ2-1, with TRBD2 as a possible D gene (5 bases). Germline V gives CDR1 MNHNS, CDR2 SASEGT. This CDR3 comprises 13 residues. The CDR3 reads CAISSVSYNEQFF. CDR3 sequence (DNA): TGTGCCATCAGTAGCGTCTCCTACAATGAGCAGTTCTTC.

The chain joins TRBV20-1 to TRBJ1-3; unclear D gene. Trimming cost V 6 bases and J 6 bases, with 15 bases left between them. There are 13 residues in the CDR3. Germline values: CDR1 DFQATT, CDR2 SNEGSKA (reference sequence). CDR3 bases: TGCAGTGCGCGAGGAGGGTTAGCAAACACCATATATTTT. It yields the protein CSARGGLANTIYF.

The J gene is TRBJ2-3, the V gene TRBV27, with TRBD2 matching 7 bases. The CDR3 sequence is 16 residues long. The V segment lost 2 bases and the J segment 5 bases; nucleotides outside the gene matches: 10. Germline CDR1 MNHEY, CDR2 SMNVEV (reference sequence). The CDR3 here is CASSLNGRGTEDTQYF. CDR3 nucleotide sequence: TGTGCCAGCAGTTTAAATGGGCGGGGGACGGAAGATACGCAGTATTTT.

This chain links TRBV27 with TRBJ2-3; 7 bases match TRBD2. The CDR3 spans 17 residues. The germline V gene encodes CDR1 MNHEY and CDR2 SMNVEV (reference sequence). CDR3 bases: TGTCCGACCAGCCTAGGACTAGATCCAACTAGCACAGATACGCAGTATTTT. Encoded protein: CPTSLGLDPTSTDTQYF.

This chain uses TRBV27 with TRBJ2-7, with D perhaps assigned TRBD1 or TRBD2 (6 bases each). This CDR3 contains 12 residues. CDR1 and CDR2 (germline): MNHEY, SMNVEV (reference sequence). The germline V and J ends were trimmed by 9 bases and 0 bases, with 9 bases remaining between them. Here the CDR3 DNA reads TGTGCCAGTAGGGGGGACTCCTACGAGCAGTACTTC. Translation: CASRGDSYEQYF.

The chain joins TRBV19 to TRBJ1-6; D is unclear. The germline V gene encodes CDR1 LNHDA and CDR2 SQIVND (reference sequence). V was cut by 4 bases and J by 8 bases, with 15 bases left in between. The CDR3 loop spans 15 amino acids. The CDR3 DNA follows: TGTGCCAGTAGTAAGCGAAAGGGTCGGGATTCACCCCTCCACTTT. Protein product: CASSKRKGRDSPLHF.

The chain uses TRBV7-9 and TRBJ2-7; D uncertain. The CDR3 spans 14 residues. V was cut by 0 bases and J by 2 bases, with 8 bases left in between. Germline CDR1 SEHNR, CDR2 FQNEAQ (reference sequence). As DNA, the CDR3 is TGTGCCAGCAGCTTAGCGACCCAGACCTACGAGCAGTACTTC. It encodes CASSLATQTYEQYF.

V gene TRBV7-6 combines with J gene TRBJ2-3; 8 positions match TRBD2. The CDR3 is 20 residues long. V shed 3 bases and J 3 bases; nucleotides not matched to a gene: 20. Per germline, CDR1 SGHVS and CDR2 FNYEAQ. CDR3 sequence: CASSFSPFGRAARPTDTQYF. CDR3 nucleotide sequence: TGTGCCAGCAGCTTCTCCCCTTTCGGGAGGGCTGCCCGCCCGACAGATACGCAGTATTTT.

The V call is TRBV19, the J call TRBJ2-5; 15 bases map to TRBD2. Trimming cost V 5 bases and J 4 bases; bases outside gene matches: 14. CDR3 size: 19 residues. Germline CDR1 is LNHDA and CDR2 is SQIVND (reference sequence). This chain's CDR3 is CASSSAGLAGGRLAETQYF. In DNA form, the CDR3 reads TGTGCCAGTAGTTCCGCCGGACTAGCGGGGGGGCGGTTAGCAGAGACCCAGTACTTC.

This clonotype occurred a few times. The chain employs TRBV12-3 or TRBV12-4 and TRBJ1-5, with D possibly TRBD1 on 5 matching bases. This CDR3 has 16 residues. The V and J ends lost 5 bases and 2 bases respectively, with 16 bases between them. Written as DNA, the CDR3 is TGTGCCAGCAGTCCCGGGAGCAGGGCGGGCAATCAGCCCCAGCATTTT. It yields the protein CASSPGSRAGNQPQHF.

This clonotype has a single count. The chain carries TRBV6-1 and TRBJ2-1, with 8 positions matching TRBD2. The CDR3 is 16 residues long. CDR1 MNHNS and CDR2 SASEGT come from the germline V gene. V trimming: 0 bases; J trimming: 4 bases; junction bases outside the gene matches: 5. CDR3 DNA sequence: TGTGCCAGCAGTGAAGCGGGGGCGGGGGGATACAATGAGCAGTTCTTC. This codes for CASSEAGAGGYNEQFF.

The rearrangement links TRBV12-3 or TRBV12-4 to TRBJ1-4; a weak D match, TRBD1 (6 bases). Trimming left V 6 bases short and J 7 bases short, with 15 bases between. The length of the CDR3 is 14 residues. The CDR3 DNA follows: TGTGCCAGCAGCCAAGGGGGTTCGCGTGAAAAACTGTTTTTT. Translated, it gives CASSQGGSREKLFF.

The chain has TRBV29-1 and TRBJ2-1, with TRBD2 matching 9 bases. V shed 5 bases and J 7 bases; nucleotides not matched to a gene: 18. The germline V gene encodes CDR1 SQVTM and CDR2 ANQGSEA. There are 17 residues in the CDR3. The DNA of the CDR3 is TGCAGCGTTAGGGGGGATGGGCGGGAGGGCCTTAGGAATGAGCAGTTCTTC. This translates into CSVRGDGREGLRNEQFF.

This clonotype was counted only a few times. The junction does not match germline at one end; this may be a read error. The V and J genes are TRBV6-5 and TRBJ2-5; a weak D match, TRBD1 (5 bases). The length of the CDR3 is 13 residues. Germline V lookup: CDR1 MNHEY, CDR2 SVGAGI. CDR3 sequence: CASRDKGQAPPDF. The CDR3 DNA reads TGTGCCAGCAGAGATAAGGGGCAGGCCCCCCCAGACTTC.

The chain links TRBV19 to TRBJ2-1; 9 bases line up with TRBD2. This CDR3 comprises 16 residues. Trimming cost V 0 bases and J 2 bases; bases outside gene matches: 2. Germline CDR1 reads LNHDA; CDR2 reads SQIVND (reference sequence). CDR3 sequence reads: CASSIEASGAYNEQFF. The DNA for the CDR3 is TGTGCCAGTAGTATAGAAGCTAGCGGGGCCTACAATGAGCAGTTCTTC. Full variable domain (remainder filled in from reference TRBV19 and TRBJ2-1): DGGITQSPKYLFRKEGQNVTLSCEQNLNHDAMYWYRQDPGQGLRLIYYSQIVNDFQKGDIAEGYSVSREKKESFPLTVTSAQKNPTAFYLCASSIEASGAYNEQFFGPGTRLTVL.

The rearrangement links TRBV5-5 to TRBJ2-1; 11 bases are a match to TRBD2. CDR3 size: 20 residues. Germline V lookup: CDR1 SGHKS, CDR2 YYEKEE (reference sequence). J lost 0 bases, V lost 1 base, and 12 bases had no gene match. CDR3 coding DNA: TGTGCCAGCAGCTTGACAGGGGATAGCGGGGGGGATAGCTCCTACAATGAGCAGTTCTTC. This codes for CASSLTGDSGGDSSYNEQFF.